This T cell receptor beta chain was found in a study of response to subunit inactivated influenza vaccine. MiXCR was run by TCRdb on the RT-PCR reads, yielding one entry per CDR3 protein. The sample lists roughly 550,000 distinct CDR3 sequences; approximately 20% were seen once. The V gene lost 3 bases and the J gene lost 5 bases, with 12 bases spanning the gap. The CDR3 has 14 amino acids. Germline V lookup: CDR1 MNHNS, CDR2 SASEGT. The same sample was also used in a study of T cells expressing NK-cell markers. From that second work: Beta-chain TCR cDNA was generated via 5'RACE template switching with UMIs. Seven of the eight sequenced donors were classified as HCMV-seropositive, and one was classified as seronegative. As a fraction of CD8+ T cells, dominant NKG2C+ clonotypes reached roughly 1.0-7.5% in a handful of donors. The CD3+CD56-NKG2C+ fraction of a handful of donors was likewise dominated by these clonotypes. No clear determination of HCMV specificity was made for expanded NKG2C+ T cell clones.

Source: CD4+ T cells sorted from PBMCs, taken about 13 days after vaccination. J is TRBJ2-3 and V is TRBV6-1, with D unresolved. This receptor was taken from a man over 45 who received an inactivated influenza vaccine. As DNA, the CDR3 is TGTGCCAGCAGTGACACCTTGATAGGAGATACGCAGTATTTT. It yields the protein CASSDTLIGDTQYF.